This entry concerns a single TCR beta chain. Its target is unknown. The data originate from a study of cytomegalovirus exposure and HLA in healthy donors. Study results and limitations: Presence/absence analyses assumed roughly uniform sequencing depth across donors. Common viral pathogens (according to a later analysis) appeared linked to several of the most significant clusters.

Primers for the PCR totalled 60 Vbeta and 13 Jbeta. The table came from immunoSEQ multiplex PCR; TCRdb's copy has only in-frame clones and leaves some out. The sample lists roughly 98,000 clones, less than 75% occurring once. The germline V gene encodes CDR1 SGHRS and CDR2 YFSETQ. CDR3 length equals 15 residues. V gave up 4 bases and J gave up 0 bases; unmatched junction bases: 5. The chain carries TRBV5-1 and TRBJ2-3, with 7 bases identical to TRBD2. This sequence was found in a woman aged 30 to 39 in good health and CMV-seropositive. Sequencing was carried out using PBMCs. The CDR3: CASSRSGISTDTQYF. As DNA, the CDR3 is TGCGCCAGCAGCCGAAGCGGGATCAGCACAGATACGCAGTATTTT.